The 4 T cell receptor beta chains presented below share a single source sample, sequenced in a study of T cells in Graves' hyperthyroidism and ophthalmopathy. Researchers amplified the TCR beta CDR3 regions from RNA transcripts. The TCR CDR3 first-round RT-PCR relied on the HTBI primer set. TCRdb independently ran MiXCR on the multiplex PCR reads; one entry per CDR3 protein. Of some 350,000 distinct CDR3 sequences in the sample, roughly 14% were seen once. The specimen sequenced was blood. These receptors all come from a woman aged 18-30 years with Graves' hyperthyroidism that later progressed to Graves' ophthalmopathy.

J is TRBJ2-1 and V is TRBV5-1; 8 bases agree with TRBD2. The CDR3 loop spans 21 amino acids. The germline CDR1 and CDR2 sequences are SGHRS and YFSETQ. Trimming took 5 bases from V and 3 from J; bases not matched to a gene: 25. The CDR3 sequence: CASRRSFQGLVAGRGYNEQFF. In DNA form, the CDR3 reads TGCGCCAGCAGGCGGTCCTTTCAGGGGTTAGTAGCGGGAAGGGGCTACAATGAGCAGTTCTTC.

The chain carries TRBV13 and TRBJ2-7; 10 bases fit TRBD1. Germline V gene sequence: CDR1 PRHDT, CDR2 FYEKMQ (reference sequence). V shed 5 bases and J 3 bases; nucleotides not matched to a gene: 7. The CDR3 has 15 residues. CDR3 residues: CASSPDRDRGYEQYF. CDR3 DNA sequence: TGTGCCAGCAGCCCAGACCGGGACAGGGGCTACGAGCAGTACTTC.

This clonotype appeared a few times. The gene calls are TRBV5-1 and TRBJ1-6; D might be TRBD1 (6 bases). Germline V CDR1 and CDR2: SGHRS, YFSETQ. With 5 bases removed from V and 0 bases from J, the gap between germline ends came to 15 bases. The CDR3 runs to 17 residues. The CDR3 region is CASSWTTGSSYNSPLHF. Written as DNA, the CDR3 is TGCGCCAGCAGTTGGACCACAGGGAGCTCCTATAATTCACCCCTCCACTTT.

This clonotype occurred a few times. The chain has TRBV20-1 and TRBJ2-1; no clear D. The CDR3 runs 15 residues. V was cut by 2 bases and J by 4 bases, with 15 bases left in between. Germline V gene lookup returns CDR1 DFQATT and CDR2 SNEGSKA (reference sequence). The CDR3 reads CSARPTPVRYNEQFF. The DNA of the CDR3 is TGCAGTGCTAGACCAACACCTGTCCGATACAATGAGCAGTTCTTC.